This T cell receptor (beta chain) came from a study of T-cell memory formation after mild COVID-19. TCRdb recomputed calls from the 5' RACE reads with MiXCR, one row per CDR3 protein. The repertoire holds 35,000 to 40,000 distinct CDR3 sequences, with less than 8% as singletons. Trimming shortened V by 4 bases and J by 4 bases, and 21 bases separated the two germline ends. CDR3 length: 17 residues. Per germline, CDR1 LGHDT and CDR2 YNNKEL (reference sequence). This clonotype was seen many times. This TCR came from an adult who had mild COVID-19 (a few samples of this study predate the infection). Cell type and time point are not known. The source material was PBMCs or a T cell subset sorted from them (not recorded which). This chain connects TRBV3-1 to TRBJ2-3; D possibly matches TRBD1 or TRBD2 (6 bases each). The CDR3 sequence is CASSPRQLGGIADTQYF. The CDR3 nucleotides read TGTGCCAGCAGCCCGAGACAGCTAGGGGGGATTGCAGATACGCAGTATTTT.